The text below deals with one TCR beta chain. Assay: immunoSEQ multiplex PCR; the TCRdb copy retains only in-frame clones and omits some. This sample has some 2,000,000 clones, with 85% to 95% found just once. The data were obtained in a study of shared clonotypes between healthy human individuals. Trimming removed 3 bases from V and 2 bases from J, with 13 bases in between. The CDR3 is 15 amino acids. CDR1 is PRHDT, CDR2 FYEKMQ, per germline (reference sequence). Naive CD8 cells comprised CD45RO-negative, CCR7-positively selected cells, excluding terminally differentiated effector memory CD45RA+ cells.

Sequencing was done on a sample of naive CD8+ T cells sorted from blood. V is TRBV13 and J is TRBJ2-5; D might be TRBD1 (6 bases). The receptor's source is a man aged 18 to 29 in good health. CDR3: CASSFPARGQETQYF. The CDR3 DNA sequence: TGTGCCAGCAGCTTCCCGGCGAGGGGGCAAGAGACCCAGTACTTC.